This T cell receptor beta chain was observed in a study of blood T cell repertoires in COVID-19. The method was immunoSEQ multiplex PCR; TCRdb's version includes in-frame clones alone and lacks a portion of them. The repertoire includes roughly 10,000 clones, approximately 90% of them detected once, and about 26% sits in the top ten. The J segment lost 4 bases and the V segment lost 1 base, leaving 15 bases of the junction unmatched. The CDR3 is 18 amino acids. Germline V gene data show CDR1 as LGHNA and CDR2 as YNFKEQ. This chain joins TRBV4-2 and TRBJ1-2, with 7 bases fitting TRBD1. The clonotype originates from a man under 40 with active or convalescent COVID-19. Material for sequencing was peripheral blood. Here the CDR3 reads CASSQGPDRTRQAYGYTF. DNA of the CDR3: TGTGCCAGCAGCCAAGGGCCGGACAGGACAAGGCAGGCCTATGGCTACACCTTC.